A single T cell receptor (beta chain) is shown here with its context. This sample is part of a study of blood T cell repertoires in COVID-19. Study-wide context: T cells, B-cell-depleted T cells, or PBMCs supplied cDNA or gDNA.

V lost 3 bases and J lost 6; bases outside the gene matches: 8. Per germline, CDR1 SGDLS and CDR2 YYNGEE. This CDR3 has 14 residues. Sequenced by immunoSEQ multiplex PCR; TCRdb stores in-frame clones only, minus some. The repertoire holds 50,000 to 65,000 clones, with 87% as singletons. The receptor comes from a woman older than 75 with COVID-19, enrolled during active disease. The sample was peripheral blood. The chain is built from TRBV9 and TRBJ1-1; TRBD1 aligns across 7 bases. The CDR3 loop is CASSAGTVYAEAFF. Here the CDR3 DNA reads TGTGCCAGCAGCGCCGGGACAGTTTACGCTGAAGCTTTCTTT.